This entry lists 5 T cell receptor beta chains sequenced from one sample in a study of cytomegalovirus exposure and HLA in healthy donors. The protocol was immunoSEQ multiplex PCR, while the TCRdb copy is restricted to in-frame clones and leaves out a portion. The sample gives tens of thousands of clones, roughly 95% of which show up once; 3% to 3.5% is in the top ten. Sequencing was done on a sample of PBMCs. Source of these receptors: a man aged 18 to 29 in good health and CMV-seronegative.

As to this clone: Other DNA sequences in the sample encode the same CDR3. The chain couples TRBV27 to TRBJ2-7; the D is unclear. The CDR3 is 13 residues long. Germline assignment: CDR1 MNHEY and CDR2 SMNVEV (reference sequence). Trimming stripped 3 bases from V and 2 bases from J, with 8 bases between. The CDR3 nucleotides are TGTGCCAGCAGTTTGGGCACCGCCTACGAGCAGTACTTC. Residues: CASSLGTAYEQYF.

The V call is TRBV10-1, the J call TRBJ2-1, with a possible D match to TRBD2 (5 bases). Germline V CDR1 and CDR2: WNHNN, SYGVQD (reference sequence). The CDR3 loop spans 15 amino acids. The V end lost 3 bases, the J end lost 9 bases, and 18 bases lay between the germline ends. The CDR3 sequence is CASSDFVQERGEQFF. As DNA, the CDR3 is TGCGCCAGCAGTGATTTTGTCCAGGAACGGGGTGAGCAGTTCTTC.

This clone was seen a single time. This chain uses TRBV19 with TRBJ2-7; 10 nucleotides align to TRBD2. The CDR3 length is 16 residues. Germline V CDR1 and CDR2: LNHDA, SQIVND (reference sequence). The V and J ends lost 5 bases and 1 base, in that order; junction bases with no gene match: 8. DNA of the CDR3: TGTGCCAGTAGTCCCAGGGAACTAGCGGGGTCCTACGAGCAGTACTTC. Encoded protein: CASSPRELAGSYEQYF. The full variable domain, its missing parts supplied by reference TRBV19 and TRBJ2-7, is DGGITQSPKYLFRKEGQNVTLSCEQNLNHDAMYWYRQDPGQGLRLIYYSQIVNDFQKGDIAEGYSVSREKKESFPLTVTSAQKNPTAFYLCASSPRELAGSYEQYFGPGTRLTVT.

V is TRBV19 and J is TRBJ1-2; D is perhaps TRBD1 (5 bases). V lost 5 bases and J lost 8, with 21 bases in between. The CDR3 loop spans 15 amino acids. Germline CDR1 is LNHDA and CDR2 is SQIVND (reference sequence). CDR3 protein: CASSLRPGLSTGYTF. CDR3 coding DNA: TGTGCCAGTAGTTTACGTCCGGGACTGTCGACGGGCTACACCTTC.

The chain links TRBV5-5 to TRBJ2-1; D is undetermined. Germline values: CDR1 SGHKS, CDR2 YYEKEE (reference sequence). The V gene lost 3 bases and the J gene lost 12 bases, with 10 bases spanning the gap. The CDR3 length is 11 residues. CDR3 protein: CASSYTDGQFF. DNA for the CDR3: TGTGCCAGCAGCTACACAGATGGGCAGTTCTTC. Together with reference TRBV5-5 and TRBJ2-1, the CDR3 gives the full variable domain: DAGVTQSPTHLIKTRGQQVTLRCSPISGHKSVSWYQQVLGQGPQFIFQYYEKEERGRGNFPDRFSARQFPNYSSELNVNALLLGDSALYLCASSYTDGQFFGPGTRLTVL.